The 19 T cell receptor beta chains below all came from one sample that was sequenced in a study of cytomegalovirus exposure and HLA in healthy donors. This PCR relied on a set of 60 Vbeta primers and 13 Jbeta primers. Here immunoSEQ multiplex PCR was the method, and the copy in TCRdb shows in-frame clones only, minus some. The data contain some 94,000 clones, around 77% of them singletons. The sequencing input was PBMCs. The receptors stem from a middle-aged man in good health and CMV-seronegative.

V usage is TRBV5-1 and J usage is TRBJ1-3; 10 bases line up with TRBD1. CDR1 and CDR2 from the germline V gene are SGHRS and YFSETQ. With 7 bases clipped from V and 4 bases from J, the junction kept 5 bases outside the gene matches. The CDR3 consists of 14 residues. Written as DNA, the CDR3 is TGCGCCAGCTCCGGGACAGGGGTAGGAAACACCATATATTTT. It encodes CASSGTGVGNTIYF.

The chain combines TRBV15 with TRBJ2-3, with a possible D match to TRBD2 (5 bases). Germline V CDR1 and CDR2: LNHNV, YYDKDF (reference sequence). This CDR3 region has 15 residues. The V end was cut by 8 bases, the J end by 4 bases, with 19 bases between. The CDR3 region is CATETEDRTADTQYF. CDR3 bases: TGTGCCACCGAAACGGAGGACCGCACGGCAGATACGCAGTATTTT.

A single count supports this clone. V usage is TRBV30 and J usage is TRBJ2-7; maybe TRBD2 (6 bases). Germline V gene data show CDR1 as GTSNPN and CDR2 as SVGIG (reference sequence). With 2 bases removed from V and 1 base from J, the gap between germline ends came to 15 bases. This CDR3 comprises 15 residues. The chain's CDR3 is CAWSTRTRGSYEQYF. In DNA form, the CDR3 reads TGTGCCTGGAGTACCCGGACCCGGGGGTCCTACGAGCAGTACTTC.

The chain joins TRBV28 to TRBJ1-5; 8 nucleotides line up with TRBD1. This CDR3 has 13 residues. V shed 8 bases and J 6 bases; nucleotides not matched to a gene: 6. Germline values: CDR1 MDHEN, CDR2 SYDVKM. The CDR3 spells CASGVQGAQPQHF. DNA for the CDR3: TGTGCCAGCGGAGTTCAGGGGGCTCAGCCCCAGCATTTT. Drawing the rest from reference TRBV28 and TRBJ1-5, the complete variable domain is DVKVTQSSRYLVKRTGEKVFLECVQDMDHENMFWYRQDPGLGLRLIYFSYDVKMKEKGDIPEGYSVSREKKERFSLILESASTNQTSMYLCASGVQGAQPQHFGDGTRLSIL.

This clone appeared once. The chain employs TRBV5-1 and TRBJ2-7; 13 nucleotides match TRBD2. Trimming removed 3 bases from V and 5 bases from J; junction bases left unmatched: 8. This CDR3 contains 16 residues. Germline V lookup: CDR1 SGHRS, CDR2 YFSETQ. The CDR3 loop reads CASSWRTSGSPNEQYF. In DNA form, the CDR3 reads TGCGCCAGCAGCTGGAGGACTAGCGGGAGTCCTAACGAGCAGTACTTC. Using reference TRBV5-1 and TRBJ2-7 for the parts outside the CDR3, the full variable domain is KAGVTQTPRYLIKTRGQQVTLSCSPISGHRSVSWYQQTPGQGLQFLFEYFSETQRNKGNFPGRFSGRQFSNSRSEMNVSTLELGDSALYLCASSWRTSGSPNEQYFGPGTRLTVT.

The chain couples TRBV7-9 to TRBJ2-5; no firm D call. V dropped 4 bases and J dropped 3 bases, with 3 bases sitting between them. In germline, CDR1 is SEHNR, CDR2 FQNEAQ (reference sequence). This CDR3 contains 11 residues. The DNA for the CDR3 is TGTGCCAGCAGCTCAAAAGAGACCCAGTACTTC. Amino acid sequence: CASSSKETQYF. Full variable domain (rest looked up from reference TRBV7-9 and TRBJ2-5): DTGVSQNPRHKITKRGQNVTFRCDPISEHNRLYWYRQTLGQGPEFLTYFQNEAQLEKSRLLSDRFSAERPKGSFSTLEIQRTEQGDSAMYLCASSSKETQYFGPGTRLLVL.

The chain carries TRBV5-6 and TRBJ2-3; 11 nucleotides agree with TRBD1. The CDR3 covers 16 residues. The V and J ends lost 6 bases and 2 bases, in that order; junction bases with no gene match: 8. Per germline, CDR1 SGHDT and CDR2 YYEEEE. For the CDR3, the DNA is TGTGCCAGCACCCGGGACAGGGGGATTCCCACAGATACGCAGTATTTT. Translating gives CASTRDRGIPTDTQYF. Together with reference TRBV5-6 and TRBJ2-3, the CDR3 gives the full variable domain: DAGVTQSPTHLIKTRGQQVTLRCSPKSGHDTVSWYQQALGQGPQFIFQYYEEEERQRGNFPDRFSGHQFPNYSSELNVNALLLGDSALYLCASTRDRGIPTDTQYFGPGTRLTVL.

The CDR3 coding sequence is TGTGCCAGCAGTGACCTGTCCCGGGACAGACATGAAAAACTGTTTTTT. This gives the protein CASSDLSRDRHEKLFF. V usage is TRBV28 and J usage is TRBJ1-4; 7 bases line up with TRBD1. V was clipped by 5 bases and J by 6 bases; unmatched bases: 12. Germline CDR1 and CDR2: MDHEN and SYDVKM. The length of the CDR3 is 16 residues.

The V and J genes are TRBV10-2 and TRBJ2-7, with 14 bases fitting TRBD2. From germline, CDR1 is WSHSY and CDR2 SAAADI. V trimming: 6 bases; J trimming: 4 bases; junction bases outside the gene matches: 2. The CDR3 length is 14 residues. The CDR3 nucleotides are TGCGCCAGCAGCGGACTAGCGGGAGGTTACGAGCAGTACTTC. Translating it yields CASSGLAGGYEQYF.

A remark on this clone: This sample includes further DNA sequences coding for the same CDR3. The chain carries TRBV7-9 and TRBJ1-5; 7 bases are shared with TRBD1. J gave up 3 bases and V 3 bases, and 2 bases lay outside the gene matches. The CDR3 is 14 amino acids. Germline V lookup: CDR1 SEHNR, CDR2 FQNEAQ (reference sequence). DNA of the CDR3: TGTGCCAGCAGCTTGGGGACAGACAATCAGCCCCAGCATTTT. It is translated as CASSLGTDNQPQHF. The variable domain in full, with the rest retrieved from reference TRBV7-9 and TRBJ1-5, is DTGVSQNPRHKITKRGQNVTFRCDPISEHNRLYWYRQTLGQGPEFLTYFQNEAQLEKSRLLSDRFSAERPKGSFSTLEIQRTEQGDSAMYLCASSLGTDNQPQHFGDGTRLSIL.

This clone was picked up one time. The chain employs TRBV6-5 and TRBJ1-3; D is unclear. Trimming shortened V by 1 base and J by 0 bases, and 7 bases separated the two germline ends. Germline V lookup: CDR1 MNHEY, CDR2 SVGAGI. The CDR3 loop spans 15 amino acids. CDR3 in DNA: TGTGCCAGCAGTTACTACGGGAACTCTGGAAACACCATATATTTT. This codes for CASSYYGNSGNTIYF.

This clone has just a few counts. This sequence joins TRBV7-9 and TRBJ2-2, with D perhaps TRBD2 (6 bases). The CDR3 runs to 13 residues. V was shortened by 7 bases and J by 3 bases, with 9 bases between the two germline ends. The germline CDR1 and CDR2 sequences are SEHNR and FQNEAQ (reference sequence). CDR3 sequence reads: CASTWGDTGELFF. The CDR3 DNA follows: TGTGCCAGCACCTGGGGGGACACCGGGGAGCTGTTTTTT. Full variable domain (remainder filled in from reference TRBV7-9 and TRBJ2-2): DTGVSQNPRHKITKRGQNVTFRCDPISEHNRLYWYRQTLGQGPEFLTYFQNEAQLEKSRLLSDRFSAERPKGSFSTLEIQRTEQGDSAMYLCASTWGDTGELFFGEGSRLTVL.

The CDR3 DNA reads as TGCGCCAGCGGAGGAGGGATTACAACTAATGAAAAACTGTTTTTT. It is translated as CASGGGITTNEKLFF. The J gene is TRBJ1-4, the V gene TRBV5-1; D call uncertain. The CDR3 loop spans 15 amino acids. Trimming took 7 bases from V and 0 from J, leaving 13 bases between them. Germline assignment: CDR1 SGHRS and CDR2 YFSETQ.

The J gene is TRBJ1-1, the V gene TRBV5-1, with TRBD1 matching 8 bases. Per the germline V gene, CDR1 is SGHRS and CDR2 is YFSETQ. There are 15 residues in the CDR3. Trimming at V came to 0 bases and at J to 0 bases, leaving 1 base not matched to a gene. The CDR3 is CASSLGTGLNTEAFF. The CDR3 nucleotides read TGCGCCAGCAGCTTGGGGACAGGGCTGAACACTGAAGCTTTCTTT.

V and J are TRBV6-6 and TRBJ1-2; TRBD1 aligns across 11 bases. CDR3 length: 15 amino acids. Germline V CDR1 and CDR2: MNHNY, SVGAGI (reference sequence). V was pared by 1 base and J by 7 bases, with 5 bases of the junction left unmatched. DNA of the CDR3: TGTGCCAGCAGTTACTATGGACAGGGGGCAGCTGGCTACACCTTC. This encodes CASSYYGQGAAGYTF.

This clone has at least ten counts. CDR3 nucleotide sequence: TGTGCCAGCAGCTTAGGACAGGGGAACGGGGAGCTGTTTTTT. Amino acids: CASSLGQGNGELFF. V is TRBV7-7 and J is TRBJ2-2; 8 nucleotides align to TRBD1. Germline CDR1 SSHAT, CDR2 FNYEAQ (reference sequence). V lost 1 base and J lost 7; bases outside the gene matches: 2. The CDR3 length is 14 residues.

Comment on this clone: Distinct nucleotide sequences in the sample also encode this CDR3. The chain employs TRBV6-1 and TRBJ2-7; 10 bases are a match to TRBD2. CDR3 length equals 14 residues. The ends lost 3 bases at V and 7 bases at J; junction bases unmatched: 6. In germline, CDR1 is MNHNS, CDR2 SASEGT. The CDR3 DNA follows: TGTGCCAGCAGTGACCGGCTAGCGGGAGTGGAGCAGTACTTC. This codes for CASSDRLAGVEQYF.

In nucleotides, the CDR3 is TGTGCCAGCAGCCGAGACCGGGACAGTTATAATTCACCCCTCCACTTT. Encoded protein: CASSRDRDSYNSPLHF. The V call is TRBV5-4, the J call TRBJ1-6, with 7 bases that match TRBD1. The V gene end was trimmed by 4 bases and the J gene end by 4 bases; junction bases not matched to a gene: 8. The CDR3 totals 16 residues. Germline V gene data show CDR1 as SGHNT and CDR2 as YYREEE (reference sequence).

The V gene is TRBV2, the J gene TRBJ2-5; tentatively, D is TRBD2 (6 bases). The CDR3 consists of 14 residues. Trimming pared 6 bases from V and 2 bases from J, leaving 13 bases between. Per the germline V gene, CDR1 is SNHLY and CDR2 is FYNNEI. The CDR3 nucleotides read TGTGCCAGCAGCGACAGACTAGGACAAGAGACCCAGTACTTC. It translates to CASSDRLGQETQYF.